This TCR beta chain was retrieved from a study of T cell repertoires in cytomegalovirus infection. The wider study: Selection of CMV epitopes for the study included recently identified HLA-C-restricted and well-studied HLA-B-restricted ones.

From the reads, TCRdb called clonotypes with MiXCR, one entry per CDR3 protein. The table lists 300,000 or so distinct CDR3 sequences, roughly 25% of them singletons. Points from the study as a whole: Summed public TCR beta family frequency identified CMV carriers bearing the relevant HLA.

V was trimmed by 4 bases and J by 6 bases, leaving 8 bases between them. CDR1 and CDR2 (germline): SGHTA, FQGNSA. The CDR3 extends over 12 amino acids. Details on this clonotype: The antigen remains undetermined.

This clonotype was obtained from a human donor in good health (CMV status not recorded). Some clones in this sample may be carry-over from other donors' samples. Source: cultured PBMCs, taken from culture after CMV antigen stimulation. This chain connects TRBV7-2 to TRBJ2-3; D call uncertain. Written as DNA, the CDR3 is TGTGCCAGCAGCTCGTTTGCGGATACGCAGTATTTT. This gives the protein CASSSFADTQYF.